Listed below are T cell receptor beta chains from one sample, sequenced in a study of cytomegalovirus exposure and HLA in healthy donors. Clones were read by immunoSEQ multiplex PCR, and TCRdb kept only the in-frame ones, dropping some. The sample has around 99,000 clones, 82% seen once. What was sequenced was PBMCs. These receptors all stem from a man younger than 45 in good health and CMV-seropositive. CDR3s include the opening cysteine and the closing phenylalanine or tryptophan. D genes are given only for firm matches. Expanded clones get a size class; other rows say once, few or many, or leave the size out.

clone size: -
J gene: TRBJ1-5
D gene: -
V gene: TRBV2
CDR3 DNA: TGTGCCAGCAGTGAAGTGGGTGAGCGGCAGCCCCAGCATTTT
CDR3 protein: CASSEVGERQPQHF

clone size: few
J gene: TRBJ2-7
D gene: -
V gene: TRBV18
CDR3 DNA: TGTGCCAGCTCACCATCCTTCGGTTCAGGGTCCGAGCAGTACTTC
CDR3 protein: CASSPSFGSGSEQYF

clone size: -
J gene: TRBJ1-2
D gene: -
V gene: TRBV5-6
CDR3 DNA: TGTGCCAGCAGCCGCGGAGGGGCGAGCTATGGCTACACCTTC
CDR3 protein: CASSRGGASYGYTF

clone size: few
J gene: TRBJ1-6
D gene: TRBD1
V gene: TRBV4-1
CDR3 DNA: TGCGCCAGCAGCCAGGAGCCGGGACAGGCCTATTCACCCCTCCACTTT
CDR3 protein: CASSQEPGQAYSPLHF

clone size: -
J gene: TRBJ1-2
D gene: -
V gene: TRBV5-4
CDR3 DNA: TGTGCCAGCACTTCGGGGGGGAGGACTAGTGGCTACACCTTC
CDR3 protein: CASTSGGRTSGYTF

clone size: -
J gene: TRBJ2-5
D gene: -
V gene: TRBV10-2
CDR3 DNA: TGCGCCAGCAGTTACGGGCGGGGTAACCAAGAGACCCAGTACTTC
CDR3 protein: CASSYGRGNQETQYF

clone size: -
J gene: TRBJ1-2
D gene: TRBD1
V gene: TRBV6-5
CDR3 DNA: TGTGCCAGCAGTTACATCCCGGGACAGACGTATGGCTACACCTTC
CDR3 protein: CASSYIPGQTYGYTF

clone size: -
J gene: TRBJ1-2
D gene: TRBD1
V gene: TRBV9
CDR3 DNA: TGTGCCAGCAGCGTAATTTCTGGAGGGACAGGGGTCTGCTATGGCTACACCTTC
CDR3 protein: CASSVISGGTGVCYGYTF

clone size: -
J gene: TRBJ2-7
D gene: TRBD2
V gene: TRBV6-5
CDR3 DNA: TGTGCCAGCAGTTTCCTTAGCGGGGCCTACGAGCAGTACTTC
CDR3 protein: CASSFLSGAYEQYF

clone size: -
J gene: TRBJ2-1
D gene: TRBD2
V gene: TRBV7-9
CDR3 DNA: TGTGCCAGCAGCCCAGCGGGGGGAAGGATCGATGAGCAGTTCTTC
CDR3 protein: CASSPAGGRIDEQFF

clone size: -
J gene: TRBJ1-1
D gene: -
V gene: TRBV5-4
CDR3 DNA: TGTGCCAGCAGCTTACCGGGGGGCGCGAGCGCTGAAGCTTTCTTT
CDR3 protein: CASSLPGGASAEAFF

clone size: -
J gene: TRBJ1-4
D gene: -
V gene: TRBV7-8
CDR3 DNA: TGTGCCAGCAGCGCTAGAGAGACTAATGAAAAACTGTTTTTT
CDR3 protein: CASSARETNEKLFF

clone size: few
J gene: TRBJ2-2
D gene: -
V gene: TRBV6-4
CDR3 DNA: TGTGCCAGCAGTGTGGGGCAGGCTGCCGGGGAGCTGTTTTTT
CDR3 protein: CASSVGQAAGELFF

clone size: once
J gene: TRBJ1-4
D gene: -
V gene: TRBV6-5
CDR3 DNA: TGTGCCAGCAGATCTGACAGTACGTTGAATGAAAAACTGTTTTTT
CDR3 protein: CASRSDSTLNEKLFF

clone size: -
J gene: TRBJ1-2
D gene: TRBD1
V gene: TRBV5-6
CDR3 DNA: TGTGCCAGCAGCCTACTACCGGGACAGGCGAACTATGGCTACACCTTC
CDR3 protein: CASSLLPGQANYGYTF

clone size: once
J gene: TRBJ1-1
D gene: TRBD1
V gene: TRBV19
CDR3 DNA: TGTGCCAGTAGTCCCTCCCTCGCGACAGGGACGAACACTGAAGCTTTCTTT
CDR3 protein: CASSPSLATGTNTEAFF

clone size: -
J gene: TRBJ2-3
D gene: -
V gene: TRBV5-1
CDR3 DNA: TGCGCCAGCAGCTCCGGTACAGATACGCAGTATTTT
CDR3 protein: CASSSGTDTQYF

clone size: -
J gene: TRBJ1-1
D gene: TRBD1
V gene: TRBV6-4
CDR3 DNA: TGTGCCAGCAGTTATTTACAGGGGGTAGGCACTGAAGCTTTCTTT
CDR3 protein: CASSYLQGVGTEAFF

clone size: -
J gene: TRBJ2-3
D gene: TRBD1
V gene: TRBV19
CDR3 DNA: TGTGCCAGTAGTGACCGGGACAGGGGCACAGATACGCAGTATTTT
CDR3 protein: CASSDRDRGTDTQYF

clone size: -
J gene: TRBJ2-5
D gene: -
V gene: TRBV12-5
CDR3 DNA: TGTGCTAGTGGTTTGGCGGGGATCGCGGAGGCCCAGTACTTC
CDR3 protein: CASGLAGIAEAQYF

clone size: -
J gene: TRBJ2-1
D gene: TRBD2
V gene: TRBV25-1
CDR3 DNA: TGTGCCAGCAGTGAATCCGCTAGCGGGGGAAGCTCCTACAATGAGCAGTTCTTC
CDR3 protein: CASSESASGGSSYNEQFF

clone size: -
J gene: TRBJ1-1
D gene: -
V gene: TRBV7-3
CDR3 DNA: TGTGCCAGCAGTCCTTCCCCCCGGGGAGGTGAAGCTTTCTTT
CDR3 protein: CASSPSPRGGEAFF

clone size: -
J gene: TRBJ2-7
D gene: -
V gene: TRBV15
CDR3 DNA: TGTGCCACCAGCAGAGAAAGAGGGAGAGGAGGGGAGCAGTACTTC
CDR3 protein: CATSRERGRGGEQYF

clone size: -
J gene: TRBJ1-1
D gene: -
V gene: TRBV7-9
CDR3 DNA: TGTTCCAGCAGCCTAGTAAACAGTGAAGCTTTCTTT
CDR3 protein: CSSSLVNSEAFF

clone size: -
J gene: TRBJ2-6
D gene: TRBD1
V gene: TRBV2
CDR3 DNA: TGTGCCAGCAGCCTGCGCGGACAGGGTCTTTCTGGGGCCAACGTCCTGACTTTC
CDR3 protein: CASSLRGQGLSGANVLTF

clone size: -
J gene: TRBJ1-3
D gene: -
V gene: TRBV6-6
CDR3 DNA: TGTGCCAGCAGTTACTCTCCGTATGGAAACACCATATATTTT
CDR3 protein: CASSYSPYGNTIYF

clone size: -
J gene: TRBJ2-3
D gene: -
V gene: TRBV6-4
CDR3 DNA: TGTGCCAGCAGTGTTTTAGGCGGGGAGAGCACAGATACGCAGTATTTT
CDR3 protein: CASSVLGGESTDTQYF

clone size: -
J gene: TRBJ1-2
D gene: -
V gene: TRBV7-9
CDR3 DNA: TGTTCCAGCAGCTTAAACAGGGACTATGGCTACACCTTC
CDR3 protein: CSSSLNRDYGYTF

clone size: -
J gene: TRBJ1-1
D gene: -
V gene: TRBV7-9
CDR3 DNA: TGTTCCAGCCGCTCGAGACAGAATAAAGAGGCTGAAGCTTTCTTT
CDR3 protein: CSSRSRQNKEAEAFF

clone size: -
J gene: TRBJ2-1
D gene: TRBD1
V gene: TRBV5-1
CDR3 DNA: TGCGCCAGCATCAGATCCGGGGGGACAGGGGGCGATGAGCAGTTCTTC
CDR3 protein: CASIRSGGTGGDEQFF

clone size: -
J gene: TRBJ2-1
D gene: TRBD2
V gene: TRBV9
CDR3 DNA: TGTGCCAGCAGCGCGCCGGTGGGGCGGGGGGGCGTTAATGAGCAGTTCTTC
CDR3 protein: CASSAPVGRGGVNEQFF

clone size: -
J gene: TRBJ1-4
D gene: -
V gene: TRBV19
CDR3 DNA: TGTGCCAGTAGTATCCCGGGACTGACTAATGAAAAACTGTTTTTT
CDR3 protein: CASSIPGLTNEKLFF

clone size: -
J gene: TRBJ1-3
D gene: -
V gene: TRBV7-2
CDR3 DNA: TGTGCCAGCAGCCGCCCCCAGGGCGGAAACACCATATATTTT
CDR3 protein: CASSRPQGGNTIYF

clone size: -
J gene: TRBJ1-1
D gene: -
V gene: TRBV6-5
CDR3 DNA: TGTGCCAGCAGTTACGGAGGGGAGCCTAAAGGAGTAGCTTTCTTT
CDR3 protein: CASSYGGEPKGVAFF

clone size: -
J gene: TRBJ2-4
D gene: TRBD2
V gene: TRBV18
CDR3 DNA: TGTGCCAGCTCACCGCCAGCGGGGGCCAAAAACATTCAGTACTTC
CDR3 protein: CASSPPAGAKNIQYF